Each of the 26 T cell receptor beta chains below was sequenced from the same sample in a study of T-cell reconstitution after alpha-beta-depleted transplantation in children. Preparing the TCRbeta library involved the use of unique molecular identifiers. MiXCR was run by TCRdb on the PCR reads, yielding one entry per CDR3 protein. This table has some 180,000 distinct CDR3 sequences, under 8.5% appearing once. The starting material was PBMCs, obtained before TCRalphabeta/CD19-depleted stem cell transplant. The origin of the receptors is a boy younger than 10 with acute lymphoblastic leukemia, due to receive a stem cell transplant.

This sequence joins TRBV28 and TRBJ2-4, with TRBD2 matching over 10 bases. The CDR3 consists of 16 residues. Trimming took 5 bases from V and 7 from J; bases not matched to a gene: 11. Germline CDR1 and CDR2: MDHEN and SYDVKM. The chain's CDR3 is CASSPPLAGVNNIQYF. Here the CDR3 DNA reads TGTGCCAGCAGTCCGCCCCTAGCGGGAGTAAATAACATTCAGTACTTC.

The table lists this clonotype with many counts. The J gene is TRBJ1-1, the V gene TRBV20-1; D might be TRBD1 (6 bases). Deletions cut 5 bases from V and 4 bases from J, with 14 bases between. The CDR3 length is 13 residues. Per the germline V gene, CDR1 is DFQATT and CDR2 is SNEGSKA (reference sequence). The CDR3 bases are TGCAGTGCTCCATTACAGGGAGCCACTGAAGCTTTCTTT. This translates into CSAPLQGATEAFF.

The chain recombines TRBV20-1 with TRBJ2-3, with a possible D match to TRBD2 (6 bases). This CDR3 comprises 16 residues. The germline V gene has CDR1 DFQATT and CDR2 SNEGSKA (reference sequence). Deletions cut 5 bases from V and 2 bases from J, with 20 bases between. CDR3 DNA sequence: TGCAGTGCTGGCCCCCCGGGTGGGGACTCCACAGATACGCAGTATTTT. Translation: CSAGPPGGDSTDTQYF.

This clonotype was detected many times. The chain recombines TRBV20-1 with TRBJ1-1; 12 nucleotides align to TRBD1. CDR1 DFQATT and CDR2 SNEGSKA come from the germline V gene (reference sequence). V shed 6 bases, J shed 5 bases, and the junction held 4 bases outside the gene matches. The CDR3 has 13 amino acids. The CDR3 is CSARDRGLTEAFF. The CDR3 bases are TGCAGTGCCAGGGACAGGGGGCTTACTGAAGCTTTCTTT.

This clonotype was seen at least ten times. V gene TRBV27 combines with J gene TRBJ2-1; D is perhaps TRBD2 (5 bases). V was pared by 0 bases and J by 6 bases, with 12 bases between. This CDR3 is 15 amino acids long. The V gene's germline CDR1 is MNHEY and CDR2 SMNVEV (reference sequence). The CDR3: CASSLSGNRGNEQFF. The CDR3 DNA is TGTGCCAGCAGTTTATCTGGCAACCGGGGCAATGAGCAGTTCTTC.

In this sample, this clonotype turned up many times. The CDR3 spells CASSYRGGNQPQHF. The CDR3 nucleotides are TGTGCCAGCAGTTACAGGGGAGGAAATCAGCCCCAGCATTTT. The rearrangement links TRBV6-2 or TRBV6-3 to TRBJ1-5; maybe TRBD1 (5 bases). CDR1 MNHEY and CDR2 SVGEGT come from the germline V gene. The CDR3 is made up of 14 amino acids. V dropped 2 bases and J dropped 4 bases, with 9 bases sitting between them.

This clonotype showed up just once. This rearrangement joins TRBV28 to TRBJ2-7; the D gene is possibly TRBD1 (6 bases). The CDR3 is 13 amino acids. From germline, CDR1 is MDHEN and CDR2 SYDVKM. Trimming removed 3 bases from V and 3 bases from J, with 9 bases in between. The DNA of the CDR3 is TGTGCCAGCAGTTTGGACAGTAACTACGAGCAGTACTTC. Its protein is CASSLDSNYEQYF.

This clonotype has at least ten counts. CDR3 DNA sequence: TGTGCCAGCAGCTCAGGCGAGGGAGGAGAGACCCAGTACTTC. This sequence encodes CASSSGEGGETQYF. The chain is built from TRBV13 and TRBJ2-5; D is perhaps TRBD2 (6 bases). Germline CDR1 reads PRHDT; CDR2 reads FYEKMQ (reference sequence). CDR3 length: 14 amino acids. V was trimmed by 4 bases and J by 4 bases, leaving 13 bases between them.

This clonotype was counted between two and nine times. The chain has TRBV27 and TRBJ2-3; 7 nucleotides line up with TRBD2. Trimming took 11 bases from V and 2 from J; bases not matched to a gene: 13. The CDR3 has 15 residues. The germline V gene encodes CDR1 MNHEY and CDR2 SMNVEV (reference sequence). The CDR3 sequence: CASFPAGEATDTQYF. DNA for the CDR3: TGTGCCTCCTTCCCGGCGGGAGAGGCCACAGATACGCAGTATTTT.

The rearrangement links TRBV7-6 to TRBJ1-2; D is undetermined. Germline CDR1 SGHVS, CDR2 FNYEAQ. This CDR3 is built from 14 residues. V shed 1 base and J shed 5 bases, with 11 bases lying between them. CDR3 nucleotides: TGTGCCAGCAGCTTAGGTAGACCCCCGTATGGCTACACCTTC. Translated: CASSLGRPPYGYTF.

This clonotype was found many times. The chain recombines TRBV5-1 with TRBJ2-3; perhaps TRBD2 as D (5 bases). With 7 bases removed from V and 2 bases from J, the gap between germline ends came to 11 bases. This CDR3 region has 13 residues. Germline V gene lookup returns CDR1 SGHRS and CDR2 YFSETQ. The CDR3 DNA reads TGCGCCAGCGGGCCTAGCCCCACAGATACGCAGTATTTT. Its protein is CASGPSPTDTQYF.

This clonotype was found many times. The genes are TRBV18 and TRBJ2-5; a weak D match, TRBD1 (5 bases). This CDR3 spans 14 amino acids. With 2 bases removed from V and 1 base from J, the gap between germline ends came to 8 bases. CDR1 and CDR2 (germline): KGHSH, LQKENI. For the CDR3, the DNA is TGTGCCAGCTCACCAAGACAGACCCAAGAGACCCAGTACTTC. It encodes CASSPRQTQETQYF.

This clonotype has just a few counts. The chain uses TRBV20-1 and TRBJ1-5; 9 nucleotides match TRBD1. CDR1 and CDR2 from the germline V gene are DFQATT and SNEGSKA (reference sequence). With 6 bases clipped from V and 0 bases from J, the junction kept 15 bases outside the gene matches. There are 18 residues in the CDR3. CDR3 nucleotides: TGCAGTGCACAACAGGGGGCCGGGTGGGGTAATAGCAATCAGCCCCAGCATTTT. This codes for CSAQQGAGWGNSNQPQHF.

This clonotype has a count of ten or more. This chain joins TRBV4-3 and TRBJ1-1; D ambiguous. Trimming cost V 1 base and J 0 bases, with 12 bases left between them. The V gene's germline CDR1 is LGHNA and CDR2 YSLEER. The CDR3 extends over 16 amino acids. CDR3 in DNA: TGCGCCAGCAGCCAAGGAAAAGGGATAATGAACACTGAAGCTTTCTTT. Its translation is CASSQGKGIMNTEAFF.

The rearrangement links TRBV7-2 to TRBJ2-7, with 14 bases aligning to TRBD2. Germline V gives CDR1 SGHTA, CDR2 FQGNSA. With 1 base clipped from V and 6 bases from J, the junction kept 8 bases outside the gene matches. The CDR3 length is 17 residues. The CDR3 reads CASSLVGTSGSPAEQYF. The DNA for the CDR3 is TGTGCCAGCAGCTTAGTCGGGACTAGCGGGAGCCCCGCCGAGCAGTACTTC.

The CDR3 is CTCRWGGEAFF. CDR3 bases: TGTACCTGCAGATGGGGCGGTGAAGCTTTCTTT. The chain carries TRBV3-1 and TRBJ1-1; D possibly corresponds to TRBD1 (5 bases). The CDR3 is 11 residues long. Germline loops: CDR1 LGHDT, CDR2 YNNKEL (reference sequence).

The chain couples TRBV7-7 to TRBJ2-1; 7 nucleotides match TRBD2. The CDR3 has 16 residues. With 5 bases clipped from V and 5 bases from J, the junction kept 12 bases outside the gene matches. Germline CDR1 is SSHAT and CDR2 is FNYEAQ (reference sequence). The CDR3: CASSLRPGTTDNEQFF. As DNA, the CDR3 is TGTGCCAGCAGCCTCCGACCTGGGACTACTGACAATGAGCAGTTCTTC.

About this clonotype: With a much larger clone just one base away, this may be a read error. The CDR3 DNA follows: TGCAGTGCTACTACACCGGGAGGCCTAGCGGGAGATAGGCGGTACTTC. Its translation: CSATTPGGLAGDRRYF. This chain joins TRBV20-1 and TRBJ2-7; TRBD2 matches at 10 bases. Germline assignment: CDR1 DFQATT and CDR2 SNEGSKA (reference sequence). The CDR3 is 16 residues long. J gave up 12 bases and V 4 bases, and 21 bases lay outside the gene matches.

This clonotype was observed a few times. The chain uses TRBV6-5 and TRBJ2-7; D call uncertain. Per the germline V gene, CDR1 is MNHEY and CDR2 is SVGAGI. V shed 4 bases and J shed 3 bases, with 16 bases lying between them. There are 15 residues in the CDR3. DNA for the CDR3: TGTGCCAGCAGTTCCACCGGGCTAACCCTCTACGAGCAGTACTTC. It yields the protein CASSSTGLTLYEQYF.

This clonotype was seen more than once but under ten times. The chain recombines TRBV7-2 with TRBJ1-5, with D maybe TRBD1 (5 bases). V dropped 1 base and J dropped 10 bases, with 14 bases sitting between them. Germline V gene sequence: CDR1 SGHTA, CDR2 FQGNSA. This CDR3 is built from 14 residues. DNA of the CDR3: TGTGCCAGCAGCTTAGGGGGGTCACCTAGACCCCAGCATTTT. Translated, it gives CASSLGGSPRPQHF.

With regard to this clonotype: A read error may explain this, as a much larger clone is one base away. The J gene is TRBJ2-1, the V gene TRBV3-1, with D possibly being TRBD1 (6 bases). CDR1 LGHDT and CDR2 YNNKEL come from the germline V gene (reference sequence). The CDR3 spans 15 residues. Between the trimmed V and J ends, which lost 4 bases and 3 bases, there was a span of 13 bases. The CDR3 DNA is TGTGCCAGCAGCCCTTTACGGACAGACTACAATGAGCAGTTCTTC. Translated, it gives CASSPLRTDYNEQFF.

Ten or more counts support this clonotype. The chain combines TRBV29-1 with TRBJ2-1, with 8 nucleotides matching TRBD1. After removal of 5 bases from V and 8 bases from J, the junction contained 5 bases not matched to a gene. Germline CDR1 reads SQVTM; CDR2 reads ANQGSEA. The CDR3 runs 12 residues. The DNA of the CDR3 is TGCAGCGTTATGACAGGGGACCATGAGCAGTTCTTC. It translates to CSVMTGDHEQFF.

This clonotype was seen ten or more times. The chain joins TRBV9 to TRBJ2-7; 7 nucleotides line up with TRBD2. V lost 0 bases, J lost 3 bases, and 6 bases stayed unmatched. Germline assignment: CDR1 SGDLS and CDR2 YYNGEE. The CDR3 has 15 residues. CDR3 loop: CASSVGPGEGYEQYF. The CDR3 DNA follows: TGTGCCAGCAGCGTAGGCCCCGGGGAGGGCTACGAGCAGTACTTC.

This clonotype appeared many times. The CDR3 coding sequence is TGTGCCAGCAGCCAACTCGGGACTAGCGGGCCCAATGAGCAGTTCTTC. It translates to CASSQLGTSGPNEQFF. The genes are TRBV14 and TRBJ2-1, with TRBD2 matching 12 bases. Germline-derived CDR1 and CDR2 are SGHDN and FVKESK. This CDR3 region has 16 residues. J was trimmed by 6 bases and V by 2 bases; bases with no gene match: 5.

This clonotype was seen repeatedly, ten times or more. The genes are TRBV29-1 and TRBJ2-5, with D tentatively TRBD2 (5 bases). V shed 4 bases and J shed 3 bases, with 9 bases lying between them. The CDR3 is 12 amino acids. CDR1 and CDR2 from the germline V gene are SQVTM and ANQGSEA. For the CDR3, the DNA is TGCAGCGTTGCACTAGGGAAAGAGACCCAGTACTTC. Amino acid sequence: CSVALGKETQYF. The full variable domain, with the rest looked up from reference TRBV29-1 and TRBJ2-5, is SAVISQKPSRDICQRGTSLTIQCQVDSQVTMMFWYRQQPGQSLTLIATANQGSEATYESGFVIDKFPISRPNLTFSTLTVSNMSPEDSSIYLCSVALGKETQYFGPGTRLLVL.

This chain uses TRBV27 with TRBJ2-7, with 10 bases lining up with TRBD1. With V trimmed by 5 bases and J by 1 base, 11 bases remained unmatched. Germline CDR1 and CDR2: MNHEY and SMNVEV (reference sequence). The CDR3 consists of 17 residues. CDR3 in DNA: TGTGCCAGCAGTCTGGGGTCGAGGACAGGGGGGTCCTACGAGCAGTACTTC. Protein sequence: CASSLGSRTGGSYEQYF.